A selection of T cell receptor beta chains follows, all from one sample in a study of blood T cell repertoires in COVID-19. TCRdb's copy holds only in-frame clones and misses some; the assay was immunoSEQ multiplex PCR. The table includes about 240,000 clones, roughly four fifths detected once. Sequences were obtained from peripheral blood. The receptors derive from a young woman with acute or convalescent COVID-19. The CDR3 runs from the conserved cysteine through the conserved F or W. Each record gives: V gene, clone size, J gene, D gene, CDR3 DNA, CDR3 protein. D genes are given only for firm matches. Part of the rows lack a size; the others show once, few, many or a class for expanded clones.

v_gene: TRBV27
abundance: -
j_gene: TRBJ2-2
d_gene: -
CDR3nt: TGTGCCAGCAGTTTCGCGAACACCGGGGAGCTGTTTTTT
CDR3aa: CASSFANTGELFF

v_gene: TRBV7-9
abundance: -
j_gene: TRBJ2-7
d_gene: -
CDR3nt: TGTGCCAGCAGCTTCGACACCTACGAGCAGTACTTC
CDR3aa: CASSFDTYEQYF

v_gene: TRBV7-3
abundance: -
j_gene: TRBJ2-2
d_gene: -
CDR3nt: TGTGCCAGCAGCTTACTTTACAGGGAGACCGGGGAGCTGTTTTTT
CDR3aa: CASSLLYRETGELFF

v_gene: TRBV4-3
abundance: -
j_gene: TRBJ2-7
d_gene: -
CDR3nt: TGCGCCAGCAGCCAAGATTCTAGCGACTTCTACGAGCAGTACTTC
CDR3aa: CASSQDSSDFYEQYF

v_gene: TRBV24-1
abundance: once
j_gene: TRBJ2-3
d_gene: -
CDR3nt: TGTGCCACCAGTTTCGACTATACAGATACGCAGTATTTT
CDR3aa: CATSFDYTDTQYF

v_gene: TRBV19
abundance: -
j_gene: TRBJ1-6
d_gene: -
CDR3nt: TGTGCCAGTAGTATCGGGTCAAATTCACCCCTCCACTTT
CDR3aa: CASSIGSNSPLHF

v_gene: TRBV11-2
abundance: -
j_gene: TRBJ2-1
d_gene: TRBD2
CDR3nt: TGTGCCAGCAGCTTTTTCCCCCCCCGCGGGAGGGGGGGAAATGAGCAGTTCTTC
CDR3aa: CASSFFPPRGRGGNEQFF

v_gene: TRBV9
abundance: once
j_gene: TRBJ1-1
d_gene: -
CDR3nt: TGTGCCAGCAGCGTAGCTATTGGCCTAGAGGGCACTGAAGCTTTCTTT
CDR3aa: CASSVAIGLEGTEAFF

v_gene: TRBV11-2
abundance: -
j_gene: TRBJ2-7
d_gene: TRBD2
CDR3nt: TGTGCCAGCAGCTTAGGTACTAGCGGGAGGCAAGGCGAGCAGTACTTC
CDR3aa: CASSLGTSGRQGEQYF

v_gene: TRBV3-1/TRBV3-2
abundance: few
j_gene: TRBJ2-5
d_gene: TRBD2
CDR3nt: TGTGCCAGCAGCCAAGATCTTCTAGCGGGAGAGGAGACCCAGTACTTC
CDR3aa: CASSQDLLAGEETQYF

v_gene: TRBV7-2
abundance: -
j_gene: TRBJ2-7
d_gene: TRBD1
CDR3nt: TGTGCCAGCAGCCGTCACCCGGGACAGGGTACGGACTACGAGCAGTACTTC
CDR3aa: CASSRHPGQGTDYEQYF

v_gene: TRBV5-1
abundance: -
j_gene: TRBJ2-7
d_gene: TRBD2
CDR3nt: TGCGCCAGCAGCTTGGCGGGGGGAGAGCAATACGAGCAGTACTTC
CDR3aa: CASSLAGGEQYEQYF

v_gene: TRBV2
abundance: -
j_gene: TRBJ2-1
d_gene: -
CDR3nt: TGTGCCAGCAGCGGTGTTTCGAATGAGCAGTTCTTC
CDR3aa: CASSGVSNEQFF

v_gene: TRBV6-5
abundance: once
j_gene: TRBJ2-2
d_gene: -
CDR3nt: TGTGCCAGCAGTTATGGGCGGAACACCGGGGAGCTGTTTTTT
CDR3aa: CASSYGRNTGELFF

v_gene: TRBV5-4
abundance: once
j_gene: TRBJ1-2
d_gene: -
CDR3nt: TGTGCCAGCAGCGCGGGACTTAAGGGCTACACCTTC
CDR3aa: CASSAGLKGYTF

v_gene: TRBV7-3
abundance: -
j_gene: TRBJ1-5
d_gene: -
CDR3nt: TGTGCCAGCAGCTTAAACCGAGATCAGCCCCAGCATTTT
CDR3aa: CASSLNRDQPQHF

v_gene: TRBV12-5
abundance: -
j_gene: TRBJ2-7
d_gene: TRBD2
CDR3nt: TGTGCTAGTGGTTTGATCTTGACTTTGGGACTAGCGGATCTACACGAGCAGTACTTC
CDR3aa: CASGLILTLGLADLHEQYF

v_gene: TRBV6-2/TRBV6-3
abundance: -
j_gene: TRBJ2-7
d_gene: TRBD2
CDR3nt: TGTGCCAGCAGTTACTCGCCGAGCGGGAGGTTCTACGAGCAGTACTTC
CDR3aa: CASSYSPSGRFYEQYF

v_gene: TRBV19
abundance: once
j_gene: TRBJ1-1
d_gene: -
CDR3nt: TGTGCCAGTAGTACGCCGAGAACAGGGTACAAGGCTGAAGCTTTCTTT
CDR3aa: CASSTPRTGYKAEAFF

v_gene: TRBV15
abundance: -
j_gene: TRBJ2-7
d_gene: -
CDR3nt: TGTGCCACCAGCAGAGGGACAGCCTCCTACGAGCAGTACTTC
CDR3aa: CATSRGTASYEQYF

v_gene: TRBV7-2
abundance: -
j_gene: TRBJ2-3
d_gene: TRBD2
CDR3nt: TGTGCCAGCAGCTTAGGAGGGAGGGCCGGGATAGATACGCAGTATTTT
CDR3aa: CASSLGGRAGIDTQYF

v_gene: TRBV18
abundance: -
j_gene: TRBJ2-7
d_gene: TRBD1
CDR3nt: TGTGCCAGCTCACCACCCGGGACAGGGATCCACGGGCAGTACTTC
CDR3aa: CASSPPGTGIHGQYF

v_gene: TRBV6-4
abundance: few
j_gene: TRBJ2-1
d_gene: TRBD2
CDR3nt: TGTGCCAGCAGTGTAGCAACTAGCGGAGACAATGAGCAGTTCTTC
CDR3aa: CASSVATSGDNEQFF

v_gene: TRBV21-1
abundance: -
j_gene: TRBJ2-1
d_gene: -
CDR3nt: TGTGCCAGCAGCAAGCAAATGGAGTCTAGCGGAGAGGTGAGCAATGAGCAGTTCTTC
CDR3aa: CASSKQMESSGEVSNEQFF

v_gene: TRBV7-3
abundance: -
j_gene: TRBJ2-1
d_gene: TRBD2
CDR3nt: TGTGCCAGCAGCTTAGGTAGCGGGTGGGATGAGCAGTTCTTC
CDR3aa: CASSLGSGWDEQFF

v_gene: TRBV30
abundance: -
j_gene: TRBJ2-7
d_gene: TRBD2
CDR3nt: TGTGCCTGGAGTATCGGGAGGCCATCTGGGCAGTACTTC
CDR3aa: CAWSIGRPSGQYF